The 21 T cell receptor beta chains presented below share a single source sample, sequenced in a study of regulatory T cells in long-lasting Graves disease. Arm-PCR of CDR3 regions with iRepertoire HTBI primers generated TCR beta libraries. TCRdb passed the multiplex PCR reads through MiXCR, listing each CDR3 protein once. The table records approximately 400,000 distinct CDR3 sequences, about 12% of them present only once. The time point: newly diagnosed GD, antithyroid drugs for less than 3 months. PBMC-extracted RNA yielded the TCR library. These records were also assigned to another study, of T cells in Graves' hyperthyroidism and ophthalmopathy.

The sequences come from peripheral blood mononuclear cells (PBMCs), collected at new diagnosis, from a patient treated with antithyroid drugs. Receptors were obtained from a woman aged 18-29 years with Graves disease.

This clonotype was seen at least ten times. The chain carries TRBV2 and TRBJ1-5; 7 bases line up with TRBD1. J was trimmed by 11 bases and V by 4 bases; bases with no gene match: 8. The germline CDR1 and CDR2 sequences are SNHLY and FYNNEI. The CDR3 is 13 amino acids. The CDR3 reads CASSVPDRRAQHF. The DNA of the CDR3 is TGTGCCAGCAGTGTACCGGACAGGCGAGCCCAGCATTTT.

V is TRBV6-1 and J is TRBJ1-4; D is undetermined. This CDR3 spans 15 amino acids. The V gene lost 5 bases and the J gene lost 5 bases, with 15 bases spanning the gap. CDR1 and CDR2 from the germline V gene are MNHNS and SASEGT. The CDR3 is CASSPQIAANEKLFF. The CDR3 DNA follows: TGTGCCAGCAGTCCTCAGATTGCTGCGAATGAAAAACTGTTTTTT.

The table lists this clonotype with a few counts. V usage is TRBV4-1 and J usage is TRBJ2-2; D ambiguous. Germline assignment: CDR1 MGHRA and CDR2 YSYEKL. V was pared by 4 bases and J by 4 bases, with 10 bases between. The CDR3 has 14 amino acids. The CDR3 bases are TGCGCCAGCAGCCCTCACGAAACCACCGGGGAGCTGTTTTTT. Residues: CASSPHETTGELFF.

V and J are TRBV25-1 and TRBJ1-1, with 7 bases that match TRBD1. J lost 3 bases, V lost 4 bases, and 14 bases had no gene match. This CDR3 is built from 17 residues. The V gene's germline CDR1 is MGHDK and CDR2 SYGVNS. Here the CDR3 DNA reads TGTGCCAGCAGTGGTTTCACAGGGGAGGGGTTTGACACTGAAGCTTTCTTT. Its protein is CASSGFTGEGFDTEAFF.

This clonotype was recorded many times. The rearrangement links TRBV7-6 to TRBJ1-1, with a weak D call TRBD1 (5 bases). This CDR3 has 13 amino acids. V lost 2 bases to trimming and J lost 7 bases, with 11 bases between them. Germline CDR1 SGHVS, CDR2 FNYEAQ. This chain's CDR3 is CASSLLAGDEAFF. CDR3 nucleotides: TGTGCCAGCAGCTTACTAGCGGGGGATGAAGCTTTCTTT.

Many counts were recorded for this clonotype. This chain links TRBV28 with TRBJ2-3, with 14 positions matching TRBD2. Germline trimming cut 3 bases from V and 4 bases from J; bases unmatched to any gene: 9. Germline V CDR1 and CDR2: MDHEN, SYDVKM. CDR3 length: 18 residues. This chain's CDR3 is CASSFFLTSGRAPDTQYF. CDR3 bases: TGTGCCAGCAGTTTTTTTTTGACTAGCGGGAGGGCCCCAGATACGCAGTATTTT.

Turning to this clonotype: A much larger clone lies a single base off, so this may be a read error. The rearrangement links TRBV7-9 to TRBJ2-2; 10 bases map to TRBD2. Germline values: CDR1 SEHNR, CDR2 FQNEAQ (reference sequence). Trimming cost V 6 bases and J 4 bases; bases outside gene matches: 5. CDR3 length: 15 residues. The CDR3 coding sequence is TGTGCCAGCAGGAGCGGGAGGGCCGCCACCGGGGAGCTGTTTTTT. This codes for CASRSGRAATGELFF.

This clonotype has a count of ten or more. The rearrangement joins TRBV5-5 to TRBJ2-3, with D perhaps TRBD2 (6 bases). The V gene's germline CDR1 is SGHKS and CDR2 YYEKEE (reference sequence). V dropped 3 bases and J dropped 0 bases, with 11 bases sitting between them. The CDR3 consists of 15 residues. CDR3 sequence: CASSSPGTSTDTQYF. CDR3 bases: TGTGCCAGCAGCTCCCCCGGGACTAGCACAGATACGCAGTATTTT.

This clonotype was counted ten times or more. The rearrangement links TRBV29-1 to TRBJ1-1; D unresolved. Germline CDR1 SQVTM, CDR2 ANQGSEA. The V gene lost 3 bases and the J gene lost 4 bases, with 18 bases spanning the gap. This CDR3 is built from 15 residues. Here the CDR3 DNA reads TGCAGCGTTGAGAAGTTTTATCTTATGGGCACTGAAGCTTTCTTT. Translated: CSVEKFYLMGTEAFF.

This clonotype showed up many times. The V gene is TRBV7-8, the J gene TRBJ1-1, with 8 bases aligning to TRBD1. The CDR3 spans 11 residues. Germline loops: CDR1 SGHVS, CDR2 FQNEAQ. The CDR3 loop reads CATRRDREAFF. For the CDR3, the DNA is TGTGCAACCAGAAGGGACAGGGAAGCTTTCTTT.

This clonotype was counted ten times or more. The chain employs TRBV24-1 and TRBJ2-5; 9 nucleotides align to TRBD1. The CDR3 consists of 16 residues. V shed 4 bases, J shed 3 bases, and the junction held 8 bases outside the gene matches. Germline V gene sequence: CDR1 KGHDR, CDR2 SFDVKD. CDR3 amino acids: CATSDPSRQGEETQYF. For the CDR3, the DNA is TGTGCCACCAGTGACCCCAGCCGACAGGGGGAAGAGACCCAGTACTTC.

This clonotype was seen only a few times. The CDR3 DNA sequence: TGTGCCAGCAGCGCCTCCCCAGGGGGCACCATTGGGGGAGGCTACACCTTC. Encoded protein: CASSASPGGTIGGGYTF. V and J are TRBV7-6 and TRBJ1-2; 8 positions agree with TRBD1. The CDR3 covers 17 residues. Trimming removed 5 bases from V and 8 bases from J; junction bases left unmatched: 19. Per germline, CDR1 SGHVS and CDR2 FNYEAQ.

V usage is TRBV20-1 and J usage is TRBJ1-2, with 8 bases aligning to TRBD1. This CDR3 region has 13 residues. Unmatched junction bases numbered 8, after V lost 7 bases and J lost 4 bases. Germline V gene lookup returns CDR1 DFQATT and CDR2 SNEGSKA (reference sequence). This CDR3 reads CSVQDRDPYGYTF. CDR3 bases: TGCAGTGTCCAGGACAGGGATCCCTATGGCTACACCTTC.

This clonotype showed up many times. The chain joins TRBV10-3 to TRBJ2-5, with 9 bases fitting TRBD1. Germline V gene lookup returns CDR1 ENHRY and CDR2 SYGVKD. This CDR3 has 18 residues. Trimming at V came to 4 bases and at J to 5 bases, leaving 17 bases not matched to a gene. CDR3: CAISGSLRPGQGRETQYF. The DNA of the CDR3 is TGTGCCATCAGTGGGTCCTTAAGGCCGGGACAGGGTCGTGAGACCCAGTACTTC.

As for this clonotype: A much bigger clone sits one base away, suggesting this may be a read error. The CDR3 does not end in the conserved phenylalanine or tryptophan, so this is likely a read error. The chain is built from TRBV7-2 and TRBJ2-5; TRBD1 matches 10 bases. Germline lookup yields CDR1 SGHTA and CDR2 FQGNSA. This CDR3 spans 17 amino acids. J lost 6 bases, V lost 1 base, and 11 bases had no gene match. The CDR3 region has the DNA TGTGCCAGCAGCTTAGACAGGGACAGGGGAAAGAGGAAGACCCAGTACTCC. Translated: CASSLDRDRGKRKTQYS.

The rearrangement uses TRBV10-3 and TRBJ2-3, with TRBD2 identical over 16 bases. This CDR3 spans 19 amino acids. J was trimmed by 5 bases and V by 4 bases; bases with no gene match: 12. The germline CDR1 and CDR2 sequences are ENHRY and SYGVKD. The CDR3 bases are TGTGCCATCAGTGCCCCCCCGGGACTAGCGGGAGGGCCTGAAGATACGCAGTATTTT. The encoded protein is CAISAPPGLAGGPEDTQYF.

The V call is TRBV12-3 or TRBV12-4, the J call TRBJ2-5; 8 bases fit TRBD1. The V segment lost 6 bases and the J segment 9 bases; nucleotides outside the gene matches: 12. The CDR3 is 14 amino acids. The CDR3 DNA is TGTGCCAGCAGACGTACGACAGGGGTTAGGGCCCAGTACTTC. It encodes CASRRTTGVRAQYF.

Concerning this clonotype itself: With a far larger clone one base away, a read error is the likely cause. This CDR3 fails to terminate in the conserved phenylalanine or tryptophan, so it likely reflects a read error. The CDR3 reads CASSLRTSGKETQYL. The DNA of the CDR3 is TGTGCCAGCAGTTTGAGGACTAGCGGGAAGGAGACCCAGTACCTC. The chain recombines TRBV7-3 with TRBJ2-5, with 12 positions matching TRBD2. Trimming cost V 6 bases and J 5 bases; bases outside gene matches: 7. Germline CDR1 SGHTA, CDR2 FQGTGA. The CDR3 runs to 15 residues.

This clonotype was found a few times. For the CDR3, the DNA is TGTGCTAGTGGTTTCCGGGACAGTAATGAGCAGTTCTTC. Encoded protein: CASGFRDSNEQFF. The V call is TRBV12-5, the J call TRBJ2-1; 7 nucleotides align to TRBD1. Germline V gene data show CDR1 as LGHNT and CDR2 as FRNRAP. With 3 bases clipped from V and 7 bases from J, the junction kept 3 bases outside the gene matches. The CDR3 runs to 13 residues.

Concerning this clonotype itself: At one of its ends the junction is not consistent with the germline gene, which may arise from a read error. The chain employs TRBV28 and TRBJ1-5, with unresolved D. This CDR3 comprises 11 residues. Germline V gene sequence: CDR1 MDHEN, CDR2 SYDVKM. The CDR3 sequence: CASSTNQSQHF. CDR3 nucleotides: TGTGCCAGCAGTACGAATCAGTCCCAGCATTTT.

In its sample, this clonotype was seen a few times. CDR3 region: CASSPLARVDYGYTF. The CDR3 DNA follows: TGTGCCAGCAGCCCCCTAGCCAGGGTTGATTATGGCTACACCTTC. This sequence joins TRBV7-3 and TRBJ1-2, with D perhaps matching TRBD1 (5 bases). Germline V CDR1 and CDR2: SGHTA, FQGTGA. This CDR3 is built from 15 residues. Trimming left V 5 bases short and J 5 bases short, with 18 bases between.